Below, 6 T cell receptor beta chains from the same sample are listed, as sequenced in a study of blood T cell repertoires in COVID-19. Clones were sequenced by immunoSEQ multiplex PCR, and TCRdb holds only the in-frame ones, with some missing. The profile shows about 150,000 clones, approximately 84% of them singletons. Sequences were obtained from peripheral blood. The origin of the receptors is a woman aged 60-75 years with COVID-19, enrolled during active disease.

This chain uses TRBV7-8 with TRBJ2-7, with D tentatively TRBD1 (7 bases). CDR1 and CDR2 from the germline V gene are SGHVS and FQNEAQ. The ends were cut back, 0 bases at V and 3 bases at J, with 15 bases in the middle. The CDR3 covers 16 residues. CDR3 loop: CASSLALTGRSYEQYF. The CDR3 coding sequence is TGTGCCAGCAGCTTAGCGCTGACAGGGAGGAGCTACGAGCAGTACTTC.

The rearrangement links TRBV6-5 to TRBJ2-2, with 7 bases that match TRBD1. The germline V gene has CDR1 MNHEY and CDR2 SVGAGI. The CDR3 contains 14 residues. The V segment lost 6 bases and the J segment 3 bases; nucleotides outside the gene matches: 4. CDR3 residues: CASRLTGDTGELFF. CDR3 coding DNA: TGTGCCAGCAGGCTAACAGGGGACACCGGGGAGCTGTTTTTT.

This clone occurred once. V is TRBV3-1 (or the pseudogene TRBV3-2) and J is TRBJ2-3; TRBD1 matches at 9 bases. CDR1 and CDR2 (germline): LGHDT, YNNKEL (reference sequence). The CDR3 is 17 residues long. The J segment lost 8 bases and the V segment lost 0 bases, leaving 12 bases of the junction unmatched. This chain's CDR3 is CASSQDGGQGYKATQYF. Written as DNA, the CDR3 is TGTGCCAGCAGCCAAGATGGGGGACAGGGATATAAAGCTACGCAGTATTTT.

The chain links TRBV7-9 to TRBJ1-1; 9 positions agree with TRBD1. J was trimmed by 3 bases and V by 8 bases; bases with no gene match: 16. The CDR3 totals 17 residues. CDR1 is SEHNR and CDR2 is FQNEAQ in the germline V gene (reference sequence). CDR3: CASPTRDRDLPDTEAFF. In DNA form, the CDR3 reads TGTGCCAGCCCAACCCGGGACAGGGACCTACCGGACACTGAAGCTTTCTTT. Variable domain in full (rest from reference TRBV7-9 and TRBJ1-1): DTGVSQNPRHKITKRGQNVTFRCDPISEHNRLYWYRQTLGQGPEFLTYFQNEAQLEKSRLLSDRFSAERPKGSFSTLEIQRTEQGDSAMYLCASPTRDRDLPDTEAFFGQGTRLTVV.

This sequence joins TRBV5-6 and TRBJ2-5, with 14 bases matching TRBD2. The CDR3 has 17 amino acids. Germline V gene data show CDR1 as SGHDT and CDR2 as YYEEEE. After removal of 3 bases from V and 3 bases from J, the junction contained 7 bases not matched to a gene. This CDR3 reads CASSWGTSGRPEETQYF. DNA of the CDR3: TGTGCCAGCAGCTGGGGGACTAGCGGGAGACCTGAAGAGACCCAGTACTTC. The variable domain in full, completed from reference TRBV5-6 and TRBJ2-5, reads DAGVTQSPTHLIKTRGQQVTLRCSPKSGHDTVSWYQQALGQGPQFIFQYYEEEERQRGNFPDRFSGHQFPNYSSELNVNALLLGDSALYLCASSWGTSGRPEETQYFGPGTRLLVL.

The chain employs TRBV5-4 and TRBJ2-3, with 12 bases aligning to TRBD1. Per the germline V gene, CDR1 is SGHNT and CDR2 is YYREEE (reference sequence). CDR3 size: 17 residues. The V gene end was trimmed by 3 bases and the J gene end by 4 bases; junction bases not matched to a gene: 9. The CDR3 bases are TGTGCCAGCAGCTGGGGGGGACAGGGGGCGAGTGCAGATACGCAGTATTTT. Its protein is CASSWGGQGASADTQYF. Supplemented by reference TRBV5-4 and TRBJ2-3, the full variable domain reads ETGVTQSPTHLIKTRGQQVTLRCSSQSGHNTVSWYQQALGQGPQFIFQYYREEENGRGNFPPRFSGLQFPNYSSELNVNALELDDSALYLCASSWGGQGASADTQYFGPGTRLTVL.